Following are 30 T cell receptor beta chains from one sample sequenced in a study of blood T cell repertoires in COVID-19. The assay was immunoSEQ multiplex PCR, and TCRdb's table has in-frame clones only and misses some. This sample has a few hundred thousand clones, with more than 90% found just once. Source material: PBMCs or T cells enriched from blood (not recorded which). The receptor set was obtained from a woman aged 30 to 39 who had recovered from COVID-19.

CDR3 sequence reads: CASSQDQGLAGASGELFF. As DNA, the CDR3 is TGCGCCAGCAGCCAAGATCAGGGACTAGCGGGAGCGTCCGGGGAGCTGTTTTTT. This chain uses TRBV4-3 with TRBJ2-2; 14 nucleotides match TRBD2. The V gene end was trimmed by 0 bases and the J gene end by 6 bases; junction bases not matched to a gene: 6. This CDR3 comprises 18 residues. Germline CDR1 and CDR2: LGHNA and YSLEER.

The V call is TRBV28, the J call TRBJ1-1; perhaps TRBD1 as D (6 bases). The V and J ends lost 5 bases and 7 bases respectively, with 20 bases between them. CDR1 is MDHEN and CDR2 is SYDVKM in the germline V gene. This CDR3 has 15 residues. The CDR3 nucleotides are TGTGCCAGCAGTCCCCCGGGAGGGGGAGCCGGTGAAGCTTTCTTT. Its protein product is CASSPPGGGAGEAFF.

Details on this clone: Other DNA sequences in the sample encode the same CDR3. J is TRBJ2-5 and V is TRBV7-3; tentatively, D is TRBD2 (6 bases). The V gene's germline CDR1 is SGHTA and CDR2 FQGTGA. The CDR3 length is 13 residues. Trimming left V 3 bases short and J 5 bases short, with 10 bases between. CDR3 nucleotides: TGTGCCAGCAGCTTTAGCGGAGGGGAGACCCAGTACTTC. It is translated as CASSFSGGETQYF.

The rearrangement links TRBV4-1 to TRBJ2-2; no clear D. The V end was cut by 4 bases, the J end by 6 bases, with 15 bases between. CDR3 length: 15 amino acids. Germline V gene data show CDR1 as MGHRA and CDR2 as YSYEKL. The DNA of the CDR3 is TGCGCCAGCAGCCCCCTCGCGGCATCCGCCGGGGAGCTGTTTTTT. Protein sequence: CASSPLAASAGELFF.

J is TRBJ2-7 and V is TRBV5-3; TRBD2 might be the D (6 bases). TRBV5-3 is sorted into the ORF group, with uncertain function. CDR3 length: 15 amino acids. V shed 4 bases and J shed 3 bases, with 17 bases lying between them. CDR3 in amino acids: CARSRRRGEVYEQYF. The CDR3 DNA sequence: TGTGCCAGAAGCCGCCGGCGGGGCGAGGTCTACGAGCAGTACTTC.

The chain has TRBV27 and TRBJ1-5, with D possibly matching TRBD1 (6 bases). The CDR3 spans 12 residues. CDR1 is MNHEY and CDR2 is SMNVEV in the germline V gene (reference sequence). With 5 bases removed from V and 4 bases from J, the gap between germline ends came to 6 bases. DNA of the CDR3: TGTGCCAGCAGTACAGGGAATCAGCCCCAGCATTTT. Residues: CASSTGNQPQHF.

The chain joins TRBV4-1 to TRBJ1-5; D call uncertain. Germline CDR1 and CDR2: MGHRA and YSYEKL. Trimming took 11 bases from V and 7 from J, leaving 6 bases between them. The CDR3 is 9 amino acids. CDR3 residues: CAPHQPQHF. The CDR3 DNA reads TGCGCCCCACACCAGCCCCAGCATTTT.

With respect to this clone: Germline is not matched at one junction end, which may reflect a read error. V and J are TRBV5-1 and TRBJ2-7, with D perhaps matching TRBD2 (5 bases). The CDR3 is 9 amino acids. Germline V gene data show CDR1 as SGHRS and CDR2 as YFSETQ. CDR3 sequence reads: CATLARFNF. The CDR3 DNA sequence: TGCGCCACCCTAGCTCGGTTTAATTTC.

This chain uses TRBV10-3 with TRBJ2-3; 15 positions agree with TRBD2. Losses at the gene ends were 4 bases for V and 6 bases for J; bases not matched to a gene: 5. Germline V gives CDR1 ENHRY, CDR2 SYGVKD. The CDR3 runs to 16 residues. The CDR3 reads CAISGRTSGGGDTQYF. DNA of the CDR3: TGTGCCATCAGTGGAAGGACTAGCGGGGGGGGTGATACGCAGTATTTT.

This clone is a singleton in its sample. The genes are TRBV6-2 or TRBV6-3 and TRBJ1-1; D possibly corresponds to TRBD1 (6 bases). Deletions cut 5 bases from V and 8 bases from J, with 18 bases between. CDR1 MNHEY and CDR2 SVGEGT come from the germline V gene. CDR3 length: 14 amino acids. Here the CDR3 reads CASSHLPGRGEAFF. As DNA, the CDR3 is TGTGCCAGCAGTCACCTTCCGGGGAGGGGGGAAGCTTTCTTT.

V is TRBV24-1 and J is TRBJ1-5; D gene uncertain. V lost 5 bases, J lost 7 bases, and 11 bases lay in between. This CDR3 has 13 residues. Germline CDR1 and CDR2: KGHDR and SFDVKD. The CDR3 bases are TGTGCCACCAGTGTTGCGGTTGGGCAGCCCCAGCATTTT. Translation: CATSVAVGQPQHF.

The CDR3 here is CASSPTGRAGGDTQYF. The CDR3 DNA follows: TGTGCCAGCAGCCCGACGGGTCGGGCGGGAGGGGATACGCAGTATTTT. The chain recombines TRBV3-1 (or the pseudogene TRBV3-2) with TRBJ2-3; 9 nucleotides agree with TRBD2. CDR1 is LGHDT, CDR2 YNNKEL, per germline (reference sequence). V lost 4 bases and J lost 6; bases outside the gene matches: 11. The CDR3 contains 16 residues.

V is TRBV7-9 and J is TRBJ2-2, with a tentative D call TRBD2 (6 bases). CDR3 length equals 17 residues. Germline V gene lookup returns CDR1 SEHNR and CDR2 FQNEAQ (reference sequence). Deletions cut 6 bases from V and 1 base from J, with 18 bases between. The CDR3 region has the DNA TGTGCCAGCAGTCGCCCTCTGACTAGACGGAACACCGGGGAGCTGTTTTTT. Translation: CASSRPLTRRNTGELFF.

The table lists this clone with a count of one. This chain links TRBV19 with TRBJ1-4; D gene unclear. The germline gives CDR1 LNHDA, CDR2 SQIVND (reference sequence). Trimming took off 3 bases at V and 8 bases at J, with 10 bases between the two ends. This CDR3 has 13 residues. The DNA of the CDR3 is TGTGCCAGTAGTATGGTTGGAGGGGAAAAACTGTTTTTT. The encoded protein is CASSMVGGEKLFF.

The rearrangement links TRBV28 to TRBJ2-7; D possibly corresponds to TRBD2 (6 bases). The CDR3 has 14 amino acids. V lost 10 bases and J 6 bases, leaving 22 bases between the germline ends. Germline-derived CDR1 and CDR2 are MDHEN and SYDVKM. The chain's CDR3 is CAIRGGPLEGEQYF. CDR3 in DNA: TGTGCCATAAGGGGAGGCCCTTTAGAGGGCGAGCAGTACTTC.

CDR3 sequence: CASSELPSGTSVTYEQYF. In DNA, the CDR3 is TGCGCCAGCAGTGAGTTGCCCTCCGGGACTAGCGTAACCTACGAGCAGTACTTC. The chain is built from TRBV10-1 and TRBJ2-7, with 10 positions matching TRBD2. There are 18 residues in the CDR3. Germline V gene sequence: CDR1 WNHNN, CDR2 SYGVQD (reference sequence). Trimming removed 1 base from V and 2 bases from J; junction bases left unmatched: 11.

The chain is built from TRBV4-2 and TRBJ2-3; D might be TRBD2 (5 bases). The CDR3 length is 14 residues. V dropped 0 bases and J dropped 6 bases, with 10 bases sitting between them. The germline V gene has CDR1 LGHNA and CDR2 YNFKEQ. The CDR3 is CASSQDRLLDTQYF. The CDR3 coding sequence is TGTGCCAGCAGCCAAGATCGACTATTGGATACGCAGTATTTT.

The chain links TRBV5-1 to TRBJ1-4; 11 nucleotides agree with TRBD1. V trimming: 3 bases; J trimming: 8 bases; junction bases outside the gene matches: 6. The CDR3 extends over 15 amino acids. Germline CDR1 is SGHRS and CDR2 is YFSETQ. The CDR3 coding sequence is TGCGCCAGCAGCTGGACAGGGGGCGCGGAAGAAAAACTGTTTTTT. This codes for CASSWTGGAEEKLFF.

In DNA, the CDR3 is TGTGCCAGCAGTTTATACAGGGGTCATTGGAACTATGGCTACACCTTC. It translates to CASSLYRGHWNYGYTF. The chain uses TRBV27 and TRBJ1-2; 7 bases are a match to TRBD1. J lost 2 bases, V lost 1 base, and 7 bases had no gene match. CDR1 is MNHEY and CDR2 is SMNVEV in the germline V gene (reference sequence). CDR3 length: 16 residues.

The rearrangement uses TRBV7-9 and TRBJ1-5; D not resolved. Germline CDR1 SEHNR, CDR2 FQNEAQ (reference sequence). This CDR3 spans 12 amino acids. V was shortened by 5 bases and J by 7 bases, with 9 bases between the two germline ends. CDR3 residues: CASSLGRQPQHF. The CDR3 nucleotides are TGTGCCAGCAGCCTTGGGCGACAGCCCCAGCATTTT.

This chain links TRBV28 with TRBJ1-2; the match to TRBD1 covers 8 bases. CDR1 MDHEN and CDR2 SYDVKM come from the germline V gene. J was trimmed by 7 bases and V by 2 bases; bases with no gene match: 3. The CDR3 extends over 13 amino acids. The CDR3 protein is CASSLQGASGYTF. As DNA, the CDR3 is TGTGCCAGCAGTTTACAGGGGGCGAGTGGCTACACCTTC.

The DNA of the CDR3 is TGTGCCGCCCTCGAGGGGGTGCTGGGGACCCAGTACTTC. It yields the protein CAALEGVLGTQYF. The V and J genes are TRBV28 and TRBJ2-5; TRBD1 is a possible D gene (6 bases). From germline, CDR1 is MDHEN and CDR2 SYDVKM. The CDR3 totals 13 residues. Trimming pared 11 bases from V and 7 bases from J, leaving 20 bases between.

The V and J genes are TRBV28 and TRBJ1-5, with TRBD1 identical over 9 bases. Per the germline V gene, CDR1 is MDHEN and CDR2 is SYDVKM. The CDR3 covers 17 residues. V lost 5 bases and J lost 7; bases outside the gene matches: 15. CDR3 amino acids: CASSLASGTGLLQPQHF. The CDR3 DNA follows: TGTGCCAGCAGTCTCGCCTCCGGGACAGGGCTTTTGCAGCCCCAGCATTTT.

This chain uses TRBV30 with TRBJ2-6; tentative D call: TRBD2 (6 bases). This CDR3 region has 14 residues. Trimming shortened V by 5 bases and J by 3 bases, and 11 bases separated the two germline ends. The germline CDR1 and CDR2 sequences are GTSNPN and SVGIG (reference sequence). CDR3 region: CAWGMGGGANVLTF. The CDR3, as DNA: TGTGCCTGGGGTATGGGAGGTGGGGCCAACGTCCTGACTTTC.

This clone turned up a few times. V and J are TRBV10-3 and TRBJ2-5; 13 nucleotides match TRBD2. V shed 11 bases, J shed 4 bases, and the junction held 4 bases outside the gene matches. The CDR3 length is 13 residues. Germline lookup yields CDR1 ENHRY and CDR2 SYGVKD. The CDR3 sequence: CAVGLAGAETQYF. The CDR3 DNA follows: TGTGCCGTCGGACTAGCGGGAGCAGAGACCCAGTACTTC.

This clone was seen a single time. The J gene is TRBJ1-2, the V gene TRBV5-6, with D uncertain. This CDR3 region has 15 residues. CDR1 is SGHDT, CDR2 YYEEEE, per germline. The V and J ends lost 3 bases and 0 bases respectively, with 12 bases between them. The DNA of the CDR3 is TGTGCCAGCAGCTACCTGGACGGGGCTAACTATGGCTACACCTTC. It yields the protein CASSYLDGANYGYTF.

In DNA, the CDR3 is TGTGCCAGCAGCCAAGTACTAGCTCTCGAGCAGTACTTC. It is translated as CASSQVLALEQYF. The chain employs TRBV3-1 (or the pseudogene TRBV3-2) and TRBJ2-7, with D perhaps TRBD2 (6 bases). The V end was cut by 1 base, the J end by 6 bases, with 10 bases between. This CDR3 has 13 residues. CDR1 is LGHDT, CDR2 YNNKEL, per germline (reference sequence).

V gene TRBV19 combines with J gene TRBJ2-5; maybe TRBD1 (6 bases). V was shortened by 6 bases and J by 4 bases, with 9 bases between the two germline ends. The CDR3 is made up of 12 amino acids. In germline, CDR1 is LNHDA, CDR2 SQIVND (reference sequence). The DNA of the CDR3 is TGTGCCAGTAGCAGGGGTTTAGAGACCCAGTACTTC. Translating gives CASSRGLETQYF.

The CDR3 bases are TGCGCCAGCAGTGAGAAGGGGGCAGTCCTCACCTACGAGCAGTACTTC. It translates to CASSEKGAVLTYEQYF. The gene calls are TRBV10-2 and TRBJ2-7, with TRBD1 identical over 7 bases. Germline lookup yields CDR1 WSHSY and CDR2 SAAADI. Trimming took 2 bases from V and 2 from J; bases not matched to a gene: 9. The CDR3 contains 16 residues.

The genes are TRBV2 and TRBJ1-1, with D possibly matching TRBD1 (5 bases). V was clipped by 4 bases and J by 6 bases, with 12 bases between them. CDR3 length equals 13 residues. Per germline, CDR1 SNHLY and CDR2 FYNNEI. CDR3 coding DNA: TGTGCCAGCAGTGTGGGGGGTGCGGCTGAAGCTTTCTTT. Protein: CASSVGGAAEAFF. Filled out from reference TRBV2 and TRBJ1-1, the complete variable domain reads EPEVTQTPSHQVTQMGQEVILRCVPISNHLYFYWYRQILGQKVEFLVSFYNNEISEKSEIFDDQFSVERPDGSNFTLKIRSTKLEDSAMYFCASSVGGAAEAFFGQGTRLTVV.